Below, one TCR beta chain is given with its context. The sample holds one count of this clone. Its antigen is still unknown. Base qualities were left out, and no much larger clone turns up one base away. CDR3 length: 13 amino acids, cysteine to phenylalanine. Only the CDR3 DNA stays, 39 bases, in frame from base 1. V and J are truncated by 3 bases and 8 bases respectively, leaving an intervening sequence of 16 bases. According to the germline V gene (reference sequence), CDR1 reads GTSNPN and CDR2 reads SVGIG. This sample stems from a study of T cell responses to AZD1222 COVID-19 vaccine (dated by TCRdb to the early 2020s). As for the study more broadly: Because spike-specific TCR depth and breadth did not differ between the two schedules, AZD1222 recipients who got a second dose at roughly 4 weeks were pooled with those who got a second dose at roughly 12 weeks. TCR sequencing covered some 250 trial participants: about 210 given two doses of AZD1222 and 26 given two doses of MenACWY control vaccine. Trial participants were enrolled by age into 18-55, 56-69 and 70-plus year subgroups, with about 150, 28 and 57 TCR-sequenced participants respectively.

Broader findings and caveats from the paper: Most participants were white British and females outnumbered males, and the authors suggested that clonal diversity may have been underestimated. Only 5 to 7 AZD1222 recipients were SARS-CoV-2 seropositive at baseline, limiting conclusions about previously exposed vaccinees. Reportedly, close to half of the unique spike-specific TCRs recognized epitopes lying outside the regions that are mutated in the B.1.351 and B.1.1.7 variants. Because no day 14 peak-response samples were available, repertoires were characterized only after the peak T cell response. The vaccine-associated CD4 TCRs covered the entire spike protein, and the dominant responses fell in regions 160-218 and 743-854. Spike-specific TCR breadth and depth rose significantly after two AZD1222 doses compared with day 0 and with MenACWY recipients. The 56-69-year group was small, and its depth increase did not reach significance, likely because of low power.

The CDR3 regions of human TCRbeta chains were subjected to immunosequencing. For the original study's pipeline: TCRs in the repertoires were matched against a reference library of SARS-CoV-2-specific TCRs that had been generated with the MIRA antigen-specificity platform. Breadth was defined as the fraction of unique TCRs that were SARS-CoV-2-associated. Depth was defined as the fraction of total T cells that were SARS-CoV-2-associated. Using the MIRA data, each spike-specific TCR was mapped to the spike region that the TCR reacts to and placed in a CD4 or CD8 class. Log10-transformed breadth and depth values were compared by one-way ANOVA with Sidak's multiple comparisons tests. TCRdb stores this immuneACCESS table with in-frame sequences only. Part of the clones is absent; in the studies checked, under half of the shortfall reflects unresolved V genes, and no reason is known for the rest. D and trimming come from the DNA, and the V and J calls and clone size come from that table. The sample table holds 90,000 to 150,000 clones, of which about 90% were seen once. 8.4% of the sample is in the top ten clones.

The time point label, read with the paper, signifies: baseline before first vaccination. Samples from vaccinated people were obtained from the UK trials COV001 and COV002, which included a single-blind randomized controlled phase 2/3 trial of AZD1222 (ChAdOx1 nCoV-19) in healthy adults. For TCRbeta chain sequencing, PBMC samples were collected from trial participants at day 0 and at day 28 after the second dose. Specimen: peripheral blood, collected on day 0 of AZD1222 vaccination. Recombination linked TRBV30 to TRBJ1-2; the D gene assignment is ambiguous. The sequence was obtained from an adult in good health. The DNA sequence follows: TGTGCCTGGAGCCCGATTTACGGAAGGGGCTACACCTTC. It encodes CAWSPIYGRGYTF.